This T cell receptor (beta chain) was documented in a study of blood T cell repertoires in COVID-19. From germline, CDR1 is SGHAT and CDR2 FQNNGV. The CDR3 is 14 residues long. Germline trimming cut 6 bases from V and 10 bases from J; bases unmatched to any gene: 7. Libraries were prepared by immunoSEQ multiplex PCR; TCRdb keeps only in-frame clonotypes and omits some of them. The repertoire includes around 45,000 clones, roughly 90% of them detected once, and 15% sits in the top ten. V gene TRBV11-2 combines with J gene TRBJ2-1; 12 nucleotides line up with TRBD2. The material sequenced was peripheral blood. The clonotype was recovered from a man between 60 and 70 years old with active COVID-19. CDR3 bases: TGTGCCAGCAGACCTAGCGGGAGGGCCGGGGAGCAGTTCTTC. Protein: CASRPSGRAGEQFF.